This T cell receptor beta chain comes out of a study of blood T cell repertoires in COVID-19. The wider study: Sites across the United States, Italy and Spain contributed samples from acute and convalescent COVID-19.

Using immunoSEQ multiplex PCR, the repertoire was profiled, and TCRdb retains in-frame clones only, with some absent. The sample carries over 85,000 clones, about 90% recorded once. This CDR3 contains 15 residues. V was pared by 0 bases and J by 1 base, with 1 base of the junction left unmatched. In germline, CDR1 is SGHRS, CDR2 YFSETQ. The specimen sequenced was peripheral blood. The clonotype was recovered from a human donor with COVID-19, enrolled during active disease. The donor label of this sample is uncertain. The chain has TRBV5-1 and TRBJ1-1; TRBD1 matches at 9 bases. This CDR3 reads CASSLGQGGNTEAFF. CDR3 bases: TGCGCCAGCAGCTTGGGACAGGGGGGGAACACTGAAGCTTTCTTT.